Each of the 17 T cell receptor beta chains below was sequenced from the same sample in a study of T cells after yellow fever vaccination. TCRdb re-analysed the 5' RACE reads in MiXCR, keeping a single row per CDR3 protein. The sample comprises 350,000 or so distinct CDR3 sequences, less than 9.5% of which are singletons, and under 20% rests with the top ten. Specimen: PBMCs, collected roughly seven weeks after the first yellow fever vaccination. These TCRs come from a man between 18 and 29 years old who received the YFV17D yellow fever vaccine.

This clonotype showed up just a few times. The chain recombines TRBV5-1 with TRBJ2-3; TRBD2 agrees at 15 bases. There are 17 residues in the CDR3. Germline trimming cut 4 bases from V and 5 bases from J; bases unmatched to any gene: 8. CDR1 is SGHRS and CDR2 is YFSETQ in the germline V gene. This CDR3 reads CASSRGLAGGQGDTQYF. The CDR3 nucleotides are TGCGCCAGCAGCAGGGGACTAGCGGGGGGACAGGGAGATACGCAGTATTTT.

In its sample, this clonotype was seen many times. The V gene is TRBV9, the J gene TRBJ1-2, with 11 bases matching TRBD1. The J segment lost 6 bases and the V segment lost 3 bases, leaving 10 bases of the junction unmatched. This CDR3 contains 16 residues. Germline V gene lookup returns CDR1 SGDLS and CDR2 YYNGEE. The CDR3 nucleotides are TGTGCCAGCAGCGATGGACAGGGGGCAAAACTGCATGGCTACACCTTC. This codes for CASSDGQGAKLHGYTF.

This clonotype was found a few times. The CDR3 sequence is CASSIGAGGDEQYF. The CDR3 DNA is TGTGCCAGTAGTATAGGTGCAGGAGGGGACGAGCAGTACTTC. This chain links TRBV19 with TRBJ2-7, with a possible D match to TRBD2 (6 bases). Germline CDR1 and CDR2: LNHDA and SQIVND (reference sequence). The CDR3 has 14 amino acids. V lost 1 base to trimming and J lost 5 bases, with 12 bases between them.

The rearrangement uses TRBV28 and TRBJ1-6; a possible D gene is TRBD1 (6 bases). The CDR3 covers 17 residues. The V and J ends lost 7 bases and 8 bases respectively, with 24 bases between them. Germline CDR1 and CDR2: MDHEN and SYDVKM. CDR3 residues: CASTHRAPSGVDSPLHF. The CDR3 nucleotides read TGTGCCAGCACCCACAGGGCCCCCTCAGGGGTCGATTCACCCCTCCACTTT.

The CDR3 DNA sequence: TGTGCCAGCAGTTACCGGCGGGGTGAGCAGTTCTTC. It specifies CASSYRRGEQFF. V is TRBV6-2 or TRBV6-3 and J is TRBJ2-1; tentatively, D is TRBD2 (6 bases). Germline V gene sequence: CDR1 MNHEY, CDR2 SVGEGT. The CDR3 loop spans 12 amino acids. V was cut by 2 bases and J by 9 bases, with 8 bases left in between.

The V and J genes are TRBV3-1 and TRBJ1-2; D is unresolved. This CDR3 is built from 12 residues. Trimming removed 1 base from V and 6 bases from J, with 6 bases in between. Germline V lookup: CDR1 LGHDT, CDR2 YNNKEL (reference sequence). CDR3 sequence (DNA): TGTGCCAGCAGCCAAGGGGGTGATGGCTACACCTTC. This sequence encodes CASSQGGDGYTF.

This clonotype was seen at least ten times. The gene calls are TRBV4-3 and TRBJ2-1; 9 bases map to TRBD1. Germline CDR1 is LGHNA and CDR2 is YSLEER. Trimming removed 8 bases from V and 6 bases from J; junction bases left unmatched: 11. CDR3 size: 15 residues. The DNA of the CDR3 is TGCGCCAGCGGGCCGTTGGGACAGGGAGGCAATGAGCAGTTCTTC. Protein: CASGPLGQGGNEQFF.

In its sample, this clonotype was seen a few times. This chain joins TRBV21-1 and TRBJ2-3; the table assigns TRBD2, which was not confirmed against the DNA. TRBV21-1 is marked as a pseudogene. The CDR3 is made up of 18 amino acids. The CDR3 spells CASSKLAGGPLSSDTQYF. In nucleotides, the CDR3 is TGTGCCAGCAGCAAATTAGCGGGGGGGCCCTTATCGTCAGATACGCAGTATTTT.

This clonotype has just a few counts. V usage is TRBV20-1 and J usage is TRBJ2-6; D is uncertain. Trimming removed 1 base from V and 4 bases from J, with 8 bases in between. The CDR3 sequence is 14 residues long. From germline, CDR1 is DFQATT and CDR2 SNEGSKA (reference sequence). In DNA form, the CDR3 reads TGCAGTGCTAGAGTTGCGTTCGGGGCCAACGTCCTGACTTTC. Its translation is CSARVAFGANVLTF.

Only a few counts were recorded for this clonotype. CDR3 amino acids: CSAETGPYGYTF. The CDR3 region has the DNA TGCAGTGCGGAAACAGGGCCCTATGGCTACACCTTC. The gene calls are TRBV20-1 and TRBJ1-2; tentative D call: TRBD1 (6 bases). Germline CDR1 and CDR2: DFQATT and SNEGSKA (reference sequence). This CDR3 is built from 12 residues. Trimming removed 6 bases at V and 4 bases at J, with 12 bases between.

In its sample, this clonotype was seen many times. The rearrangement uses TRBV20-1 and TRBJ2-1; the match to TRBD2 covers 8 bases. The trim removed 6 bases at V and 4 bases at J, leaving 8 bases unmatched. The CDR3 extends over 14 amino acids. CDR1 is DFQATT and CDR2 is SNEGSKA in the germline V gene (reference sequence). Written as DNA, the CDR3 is TGCAGTGCCCCCGCCGGGGGGGTTTACAATGAGCAGTTCTTC. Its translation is CSAPAGGVYNEQFF.

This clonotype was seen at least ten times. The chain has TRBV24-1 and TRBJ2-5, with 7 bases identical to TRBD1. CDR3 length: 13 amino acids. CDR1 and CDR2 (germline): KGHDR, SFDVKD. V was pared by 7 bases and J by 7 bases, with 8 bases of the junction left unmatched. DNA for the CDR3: TGTGCCACCAGACAGGGGAGTGTCGGGACCCAGTACTTC. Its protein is CATRQGSVGTQYF.

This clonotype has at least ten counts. The CDR3 nucleotides are TGTGCCAGCAGCGTAGGAGGGGGAGGCACAGATACGCAGTATTTT. This encodes CASSVGGGGTDTQYF. The V call is TRBV9, the J call TRBJ2-3; a weak D match, TRBD1 (6 bases). Looked up from germline, CDR1 is SGDLS and CDR2 is YYNGEE. V shed 0 bases and J shed 1 base, with 9 bases lying between them. The CDR3 runs to 15 residues.

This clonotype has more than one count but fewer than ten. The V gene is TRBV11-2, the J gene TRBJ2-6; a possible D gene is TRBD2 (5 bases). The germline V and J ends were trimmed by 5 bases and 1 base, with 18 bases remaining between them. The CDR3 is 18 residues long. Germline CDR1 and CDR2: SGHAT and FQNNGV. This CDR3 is CASSLFLGGLSGANVLTF. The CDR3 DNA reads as TGTGCCAGCAGCCTCTTTCTGGGCGGGTTGTCTGGGGCCAACGTCCTGACTTTC.

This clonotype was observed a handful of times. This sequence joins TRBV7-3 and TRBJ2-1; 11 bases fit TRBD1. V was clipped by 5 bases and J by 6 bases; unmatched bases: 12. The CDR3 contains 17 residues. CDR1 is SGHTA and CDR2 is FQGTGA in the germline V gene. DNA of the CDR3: TGTGCCAGCAGCACAAGTCGGACAGGGGGCTTGGGCAATGAGCAGTTCTTC. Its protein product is CASSTSRTGGLGNEQFF. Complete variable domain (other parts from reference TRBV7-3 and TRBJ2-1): GAGVSQTPSNKVTEKGKYVELRCDPISGHTALYWYRQSLGQGPEFLIYFQGTGAADDSGLPNDRFFAVRPEGSVSTLKIQRTERGDSAVYLCASSTSRTGGLGNEQFFGPGTRLTVL.

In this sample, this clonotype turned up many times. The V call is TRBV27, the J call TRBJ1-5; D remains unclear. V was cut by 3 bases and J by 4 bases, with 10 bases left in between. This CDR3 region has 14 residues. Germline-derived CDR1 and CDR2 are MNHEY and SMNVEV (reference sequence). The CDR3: CASSLGGTNQPQHF. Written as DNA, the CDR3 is TGTGCCAGCAGTTTGGGCGGAACAAATCAGCCCCAGCATTTT.

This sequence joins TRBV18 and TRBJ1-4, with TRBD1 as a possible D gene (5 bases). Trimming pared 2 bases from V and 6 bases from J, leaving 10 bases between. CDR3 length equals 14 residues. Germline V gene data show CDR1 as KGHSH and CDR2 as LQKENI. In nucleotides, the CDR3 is TGTGCCAGCTCACCATCGTTGACAGATGAAAAACTGTTTTTT. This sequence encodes CASSPSLTDEKLFF. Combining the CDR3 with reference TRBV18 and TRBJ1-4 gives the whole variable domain NAGVMQNPRHLVRRRGQEARLRCSPMKGHSHVYWYRQLPEEGLKFMVYLQKENIIDESGMPKERFSAEFPKEGPSILRIQQVVRGDSAAYFCASSPSLTDEKLFFGSGTQLSVL.